This T cell receptor (beta chain) was profiled in a study of a mutant IDH1 vaccine in newly diagnosed glioma. To note about this clone: The antigen remains undetermined.

Method: immunoSEQ multiplex PCR; TCRdb's copy keeps in-frame clones and lacks some. This sample has approximately 40,000 clones, with less than 90% found just once. Time point: week 11, during vaccination. The investigators gave 300 ug of mutant IDH1 20-mer peptide in each vaccine dose, together with topical imiquimod. This CDR3 is built from 20 residues. The chain employs TRBV21-1 and TRBJ2-6; TRBD1 reflects the table's D call only, with no check against the DNA. TRBV21-1 counts as a pseudogene. The clonotype was recovered from a man aged 40-49 years with glioma. The source was PBMCs, collected from a glioma patient whose treatment included an IDH1 peptide vaccine. Here the CDR3 DNA reads TGTGCCAGCAGCAAAGTAGTCAGTGGGCCACCTCCCTCTGGGGCCAACGTCCTGACTTTC. Its translation: CASSKVVSGPPPSGANVLTF.